The subject of this entry is one T cell receptor beta chain. These data are taken from a study of identical twins. TCRdb reprocessed the 5' RACE reads via MiXCR and lists one record per CDR3 protein. The sample yields just under 550,000 distinct CDR3 sequences, over 12% seen once. Germline loops: CDR1 MDHEN, CDR2 SYDVKM. This CDR3 has 15 residues. Trimming stripped 5 bases from V and 3 bases from J, with 16 bases between. The data were also submitted as part of a second study, on yellow fever vaccine responses in identical twins.

This receptor was obtained from a woman aged 18-29 years in good health. The sequencing input was CD4+ T cells sorted from blood. This rearrangement joins TRBV28 to TRBJ1-1, with D perhaps matching TRBD1 (5 bases). CDR3 DNA: TGTGCCAGCAGTGAAACGGGGCTCAAGGACACTGAAGCTTTCTTT. Protein product: CASSETGLKDTEAFF.